This TCR beta chain was identified during a study of blood T cell repertoires in COVID-19. The wider study: Spain, Italy and the United States supplied samples that represented acute and convalescent COVID-19.

Sequencing was performed with immunoSEQ multiplex PCR; in TCRdb, only in-frame clones are kept and a portion is missing. The sample gives approximately 100,000 clones, 80% to 90% of which show up once; 32% is in the top ten. With V trimmed by 2 bases and J by 4 bases, 0 bases remained unmatched. CDR3 length: 13 residues. Looked up from germline, CDR1 is SGHTA and CDR2 is FQGNSA. V and J are TRBV7-2 and TRBJ1-2; the match to TRBD1 covers 8 bases. Material for sequencing was peripheral blood. This clonotype originated in a woman of 80 years or more with acute or convalescent COVID-19. CDR3 bases: TGTGCCAGCAGCTTAACAGGGGGCTATGGCTACACCTTC. Translated: CASSLTGGYGYTF.